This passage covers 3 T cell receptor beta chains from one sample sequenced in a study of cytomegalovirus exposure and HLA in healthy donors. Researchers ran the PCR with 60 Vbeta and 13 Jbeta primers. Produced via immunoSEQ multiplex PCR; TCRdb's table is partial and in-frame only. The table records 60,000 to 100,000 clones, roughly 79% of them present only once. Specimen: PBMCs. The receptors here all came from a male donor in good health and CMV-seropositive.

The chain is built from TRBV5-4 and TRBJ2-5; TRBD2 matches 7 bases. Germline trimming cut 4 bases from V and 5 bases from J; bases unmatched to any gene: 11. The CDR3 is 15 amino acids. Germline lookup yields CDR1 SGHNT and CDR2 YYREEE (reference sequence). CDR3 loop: CASSQDVGGWETQYF. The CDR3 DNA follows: TGTGCCAGCAGCCAGGACGTGGGGGGGTGGGAGACCCAGTACTTC.

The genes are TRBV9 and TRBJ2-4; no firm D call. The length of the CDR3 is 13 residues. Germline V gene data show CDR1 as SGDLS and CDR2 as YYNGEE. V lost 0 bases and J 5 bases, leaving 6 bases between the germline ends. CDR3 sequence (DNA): TGTGCCAGCAGCGTAGTCTATGAAAACATTCAGTACTTC. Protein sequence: CASSVVYENIQYF.

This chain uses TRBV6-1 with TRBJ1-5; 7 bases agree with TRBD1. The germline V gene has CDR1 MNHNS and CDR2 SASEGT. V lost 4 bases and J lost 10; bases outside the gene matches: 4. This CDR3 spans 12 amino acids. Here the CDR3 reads CASSGGQKPQHF. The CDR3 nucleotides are TGTGCCAGCAGTGGGGGACAGAAACCCCAGCATTTT.